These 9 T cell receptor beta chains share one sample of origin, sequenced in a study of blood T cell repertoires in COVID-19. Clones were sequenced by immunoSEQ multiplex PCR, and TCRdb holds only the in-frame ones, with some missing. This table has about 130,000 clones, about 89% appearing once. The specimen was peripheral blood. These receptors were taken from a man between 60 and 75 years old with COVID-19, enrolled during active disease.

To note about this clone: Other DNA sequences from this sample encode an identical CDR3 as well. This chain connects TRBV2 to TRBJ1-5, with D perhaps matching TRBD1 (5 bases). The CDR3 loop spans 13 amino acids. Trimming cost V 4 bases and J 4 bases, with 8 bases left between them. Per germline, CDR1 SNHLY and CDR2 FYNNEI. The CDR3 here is CASSGGGNQPQHF. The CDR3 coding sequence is TGTGCCAGCAGTGGGGGCGGTAATCAGCCCCAGCATTTT.

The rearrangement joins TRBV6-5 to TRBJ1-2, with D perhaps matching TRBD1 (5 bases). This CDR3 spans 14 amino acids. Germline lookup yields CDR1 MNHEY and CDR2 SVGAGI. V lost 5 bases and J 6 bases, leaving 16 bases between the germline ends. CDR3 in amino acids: CASSPRGMRDGYTF. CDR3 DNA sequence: TGTGCCAGCAGTCCTCGGGGGATGAGAGATGGCTACACCTTC.

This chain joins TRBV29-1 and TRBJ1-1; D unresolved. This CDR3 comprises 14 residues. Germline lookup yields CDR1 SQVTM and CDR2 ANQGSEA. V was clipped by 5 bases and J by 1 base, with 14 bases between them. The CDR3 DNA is TGCAGCGTTAGGCGAGGGATGGCGAACACTGAAGCTTTCTTT. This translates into CSVRRGMANTEAFF.

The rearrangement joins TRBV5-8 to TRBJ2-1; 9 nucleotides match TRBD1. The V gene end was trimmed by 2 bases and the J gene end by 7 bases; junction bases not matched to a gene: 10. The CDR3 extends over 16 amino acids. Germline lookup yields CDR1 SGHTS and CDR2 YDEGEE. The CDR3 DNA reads TGTGCCAGCAGCTTCCCCGGTGACAGGGGGTATAATGAGCAGTTCTTC. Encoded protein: CASSFPGDRGYNEQFF. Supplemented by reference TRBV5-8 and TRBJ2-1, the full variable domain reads EAGVTQSPTHLIKTRGQQATLRCSPISGHTSVYWYQQALGLGLQFLLWYDEGEERNRGNFPPRFSGRQFPNYSSELNVNALELEDSALYLCASSFPGDRGYNEQFFGPGTRLTVL.

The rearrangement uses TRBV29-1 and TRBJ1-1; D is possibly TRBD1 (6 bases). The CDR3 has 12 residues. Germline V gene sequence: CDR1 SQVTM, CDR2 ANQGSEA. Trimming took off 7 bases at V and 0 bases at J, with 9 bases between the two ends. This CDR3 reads CSAGQLNTEAFF. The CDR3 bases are TGCAGCGCCGGACAGTTGAACACTGAAGCTTTCTTT.

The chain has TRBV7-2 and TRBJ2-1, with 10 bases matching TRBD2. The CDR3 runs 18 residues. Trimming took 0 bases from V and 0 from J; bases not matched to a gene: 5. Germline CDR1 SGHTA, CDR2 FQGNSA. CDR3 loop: CASSLARTSGSSYNEQFF. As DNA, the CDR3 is TGTGCCAGCAGCTTAGCGAGGACTAGCGGAAGCTCCTACAATGAGCAGTTCTTC.

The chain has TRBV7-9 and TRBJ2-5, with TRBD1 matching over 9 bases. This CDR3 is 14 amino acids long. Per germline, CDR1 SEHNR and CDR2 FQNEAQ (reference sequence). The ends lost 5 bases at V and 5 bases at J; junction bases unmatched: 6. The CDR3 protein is CASSHGTGPETQYF. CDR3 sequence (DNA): TGTGCCAGCAGCCACGGGACAGGGCCGGAGACCCAGTACTTC.

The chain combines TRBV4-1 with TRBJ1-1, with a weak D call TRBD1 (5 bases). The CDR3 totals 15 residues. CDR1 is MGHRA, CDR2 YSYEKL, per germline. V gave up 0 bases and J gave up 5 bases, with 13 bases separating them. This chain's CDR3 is CASSQDENRRTEAFF. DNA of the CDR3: TGCGCCAGCAGCCAAGATGAGAACAGGCGGACTGAAGCTTTCTTT.

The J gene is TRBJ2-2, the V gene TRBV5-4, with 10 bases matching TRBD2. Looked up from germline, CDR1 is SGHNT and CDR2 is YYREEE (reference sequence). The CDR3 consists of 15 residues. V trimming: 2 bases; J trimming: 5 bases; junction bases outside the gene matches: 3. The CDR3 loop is CASSLGSGGTGELFF. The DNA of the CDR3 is TGTGCCAGCAGCTTAGGTAGCGGGGGGACCGGGGAGCTGTTTTTT.